This TCR beta chain was recorded in a study of blood T cell repertoires in COVID-19. Overall study: Acute and convalescent COVID-19 specimens originated in the United States, Italy and Spain.

Trimming cost V 4 bases and J 2 bases, with 8 bases left between them. CDR3 length equals 13 residues. Produced via immunoSEQ multiplex PCR; TCRdb's table is partial and in-frame only. The sample holds about 220,000 clones, 70% to 85% seen once. Note on this clone: This same CDR3 is encoded by further DNA sequences in the sample.

The V gene is TRBV12-3 or TRBV12-4, the J gene TRBJ2-5; D may be TRBD1 (6 bases). This receptor was taken from a woman in her sixties who had recovered from COVID-19. Material: PBMCs or T cells enriched from blood (not recorded which). The CDR3 DNA is TGTGCCAGCAGTTCGACAGGACAAGAGACCCAGTACTTC. It translates to CASSSTGQETQYF.